This T cell receptor beta chain was obtained from a study of blood T cell repertoires in COVID-19. Whole-study context: Acute and convalescent COVID-19 samples came from the United States, Italy and Spain. The cDNA or gDNA used as material had been derived from T cells, B-cell-depleted T cells, or PBMCs.

V dropped 3 bases and J dropped 6; count of bases not matched to a gene: 5. The germline V gene encodes CDR1 KGHDR and CDR2 SFDVKD. The CDR3 extends over 14 amino acids. The assay was immunoSEQ multiplex PCR, and TCRdb's table has in-frame clones only and misses some. The table shows approximately 96,000 clones, with roughly 90% occurring only once. The sample consisted of peripheral blood. This TCR came from a man in his sixties with acute or convalescent COVID-19. This chain links TRBV24-1 with TRBJ2-3; 7 bases fit TRBD1. CDR3 amino acids: CATSDPTGVDTQYF. The CDR3 DNA follows: TGTGCCACCAGTGATCCCACAGGGGTTGATACGCAGTATTTT.